Listed here are 18 T cell receptor beta chains from one sample, sequenced in a study of T cells in localized non-small cell lung cancer. Libraries were prepared by immunoSEQ multiplex PCR; TCRdb keeps only in-frame clonotypes and omits some of them. This table holds approximately 1,300 clones, about 26% found once. The specimen was normal lung tissue next to the tumor, collected before any cancer treatment. The receptors were gathered from a male donor older than 55 with stage I lung adenocarcinoma.

Only a few counts were recorded for this clone. The rearrangement uses TRBV9 and TRBJ2-3, with D tentatively TRBD2 (6 bases). Germline V lookup: CDR1 SGDLS, CDR2 YYNGEE. The CDR3 has 15 amino acids. V was clipped by 5 bases and J by 5 bases, with 18 bases between them. This chain's CDR3 is CASSVFGGKEDTQYF. The CDR3 nucleotides read TGTGCCAGCAGTGTCTTTGGGGGGAAGGAAGATACGCAGTATTTT.

The CDR3 DNA sequence: TGTGCCAGCTCACCACCGGGGGTCACAGATACGCAGTATTTT. It is translated as CASSPPGVTDTQYF. This chain connects TRBV18 to TRBJ2-3, with D perhaps being TRBD1 or TRBD2 (5 bases each). Germline values: CDR1 KGHSH, CDR2 LQKENI. This CDR3 contains 14 residues. V gave up 0 bases and J gave up 2 bases, with 6 bases separating them.

In its sample, this clone was seen a few times. The chain carries TRBV9 and TRBJ2-3; the D is unclear. CDR3 length: 13 amino acids. The V end was cut by 7 bases, the J end by 4 bases, with 13 bases between. Germline lookup yields CDR1 SGDLS and CDR2 YYNGEE. The CDR3 DNA reads as TGTGCCAGCTCGCGTGAACTTGCAGATACGCAGTATTTT. It is translated as CASSRELADTQYF.

This chain joins TRBV7-6 and TRBJ2-2, with D possibly being TRBD1 (5 bases). CDR1 and CDR2 from the germline V gene are SGHVS and FNYEAQ. This CDR3 has 16 residues. Trimming left V 3 bases short and J 0 bases short, with 11 bases between. CDR3 in DNA: TGTGCCAGCAGCTTGGGGCCCAGTTCGAACACCGGGGAGCTGTTTTTT. It yields the protein CASSLGPSSNTGELFF. Using reference TRBV7-6 and TRBJ2-2 for the parts outside the CDR3, the full variable domain is GAGVSQSPRYKVTKRGQDVALRCDPISGHVSLYWYRQALGQGPEFLTYFNYEAQQDKSGLPNDRFSAERPEGSISTLTIQRTEQRDSAMYRCASSLGPSSNTGELFFGEGSRLTVL.

This chain links TRBV28 with TRBJ1-4; TRBD1 matches at 7 bases. The CDR3 length is 16 residues. From germline, CDR1 is MDHEN and CDR2 SYDVKM. V gave up 5 bases and J gave up 12 bases; unmatched junction bases: 18. In DNA, the CDR3 is TGTGCCAGCAGTCTTGGTGAATACCGATTTCAGGGGGAACTGTTTTTT. Translation gives CASSLGEYRFQGELFF. Supplemented by reference TRBV28 and TRBJ1-4, the full variable domain reads DVKVTQSSRYLVKRTGEKVFLECVQDMDHENMFWYRQDPGLGLRLIYFSYDVKMKEKGDIPEGYSVSREKKERFSLILESASTNQTSMYLCASSLGEYRFQGELFFGSGTQLSVL.

V and J are TRBV18 and TRBJ2-2; D unresolved. The ends were cut back, 0 bases at V and 1 base at J, with 0 bases in the middle. The CDR3 runs to 13 residues. From germline, CDR1 is KGHSH and CDR2 LQKENI. CDR3 in amino acids: CASSPPNTGELFF. CDR3 nucleotide sequence: TGTGCCAGCTCACCACCGAACACCGGGGAGCTGTTTTTT.

The chain employs TRBV11-3 and TRBJ1-1; a weak D match, TRBD1 (5 bases). The CDR3 is 15 amino acids. Germline V lookup: CDR1 SGHNT, CDR2 YENEEA. V lost 3 bases and J 1 base, leaving 12 bases between the germline ends. CDR3 sequence: CASSLSAGWNTEAFF. Written as DNA, the CDR3 is TGTGCCAGCAGCTTGTCGGCAGGGTGGAACACTGAAGCTTTCTTT.

The chain is built from TRBV19 and TRBJ1-1; tentatively, D is TRBD1 (5 bases). Germline loops: CDR1 LNHDA, CDR2 SQIVND (reference sequence). The CDR3 sequence is 14 residues long. Trimming removed 6 bases from V and 1 base from J, with 12 bases in between. Written as DNA, the CDR3 is TGTGCCAGTAGCCCCAGACAGCCGAACACTGAAGCTTTCTTT. Translated, it gives CASSPRQPNTEAFF.

This sequence joins TRBV28 and TRBJ2-1, with D possibly being TRBD2 (5 bases). V lost 7 bases, J lost 3 bases, and 22 bases lay in between. CDR1 and CDR2 from the germline V gene are MDHEN and SYDVKM. This CDR3 spans 17 amino acids. CDR3 in DNA: TGTGCCAGCACGTCCGGCGTGGAGCGAGGGATCTACAATGAGCAGTTCTTC. Its translation: CASTSGVERGIYNEQFF.

This sequence joins TRBV15 and TRBJ2-2; D unclear. V was pared by 0 bases and J by 7 bases, with 9 bases between. The CDR3 extends over 14 amino acids. CDR1 is LNHNV, CDR2 YYDKDF, per germline (reference sequence). CDR3 DNA sequence: TGTGCCACCAGCAGAGATAGTGGGCACGGGGAGCTGTTTTTT. This gives the protein CATSRDSGHGELFF.

The rearrangement links TRBV19 to TRBJ1-2, with 7 bases lining up with TRBD1. Germline CDR1 is LNHDA and CDR2 is SQIVND (reference sequence). With V trimmed by 1 base and J by 6 bases, 8 bases remained unmatched. The CDR3 sequence is 15 residues long. Here the CDR3 DNA reads TGTGCCAGTAGTATAGCCCCCGACAGGGCGAATGGCTACACCTTC. Protein sequence: CASSIAPDRANGYTF.

This clone has more than one count but fewer than ten. The chain couples TRBV11-3 to TRBJ2-1; the match to TRBD2 covers 8 bases. The CDR3 sequence is 15 residues long. Germline trimming cut 0 bases from V and 3 bases from J; bases unmatched to any gene: 1. Germline-derived CDR1 and CDR2 are SGHNT and YENEEA. Here the CDR3 DNA reads TGTGCCAGCAGCTTAGACCGGGGGGGCTACAATGAGCAGTTCTTC. This translates into CASSLDRGGYNEQFF.

There are a few counts of this clone. The chain is built from TRBV28 and TRBJ1-6; 7 nucleotides line up with TRBD1. J gave up 7 bases and V 7 bases, and 7 bases lay outside the gene matches. This CDR3 is 14 amino acids long. The germline CDR1 and CDR2 sequences are MDHEN and SYDVKM. CDR3: CASTLGQENSPLHF. In nucleotides, the CDR3 is TGTGCCAGCACCCTAGGACAGGAAAATTCACCCCTCCACTTT.

This clone was found a few times. The V call is TRBV6-8, the J call TRBJ2-1; 12 positions match TRBD2. V dropped 5 bases and J dropped 10; count of bases not matched to a gene: 9. Germline loops: CDR1 MNHGY, CDR2 SAAAGT. The CDR3 runs 15 residues. CDR3 residues: CASSDETSGRGEQFF. The CDR3 nucleotides read TGTGCCAGCAGTGACGAGACTAGCGGGAGAGGGGAGCAGTTCTTC.

There are a few counts of this clone. This chain joins TRBV11-3 and TRBJ2-1, with D perhaps given as TRBD1 or TRBD2 (5 bases each). This CDR3 comprises 15 residues. Trimming shortened V by 3 bases and J by 4 bases, and 13 bases separated the two germline ends. Germline V gene data show CDR1 as SGHNT and CDR2 as YENEEA. For the CDR3, the DNA is TGTGCCAGCAGCTTGTCGGGGCGCCTTTACAATGAGCAGTTCTTC. Its protein is CASSLSGRLYNEQFF. Full variable domain (remainder filled in from reference TRBV11-3 and TRBJ2-1): EAGVVQSPRYKIIEKKQPVAFWCNPISGHNTLYWYLQNLGQGPELLIRYENEEAVDDSQLPKDRFSAERLKGVDSTLKIQPAELGDSAVYLCASSLSGRLYNEQFFGPGTRLTVL.

V usage is TRBV18 and J usage is TRBJ2-6, with D possibly matching TRBD1 (5 bases). The CDR3 length is 18 residues. Germline V gene lookup returns CDR1 KGHSH and CDR2 LQKENI. Trimming pared 0 bases from V and 0 bases from J, leaving 12 bases between. The CDR3 DNA is TGTGCCAGCTCACCACCGATAACAGGTCCCTCTGGGGCCAACGTCCTGACTTTC. Protein: CASSPPITGPSGANVLTF.

The chain uses TRBV29-1 and TRBJ2-1, with 8 bases identical to TRBD2. Germline values: CDR1 SQVTM, CDR2 ANQGSEA. The CDR3 runs 17 residues. Germline trimming cut 3 bases from V and 1 base from J; bases unmatched to any gene: 11. The CDR3 nucleotides are TGCAGCGTTGATTTGATCGACGGGAGGGCTTCCTACAATGAGCAGTTCTTC. Amino acids: CSVDLIDGRASYNEQFF.

The CDR3 spells CASSAGTGGTQPQHF. In nucleotides, the CDR3 is TGTGCCAGCTCAGCCGGGACAGGGGGCACTCAGCCCCAGCATTTT. The chain joins TRBV18 to TRBJ1-5, with TRBD1 matching over 12 bases. CDR1 and CDR2 from the germline V gene are KGHSH and LQKENI. Trimming took 5 bases from V and 6 from J; bases not matched to a gene: 5. CDR3 size: 15 residues.